Listed below are T cell receptor beta chains from one sample, sequenced in a study of response to subunit inactivated influenza vaccine. TCRdb passed the RT-PCR reads through MiXCR, listing each CDR3 protein once. The sample holds hundreds of thousands of distinct CDR3 sequences, about 14% seen once. The sequences come from PBMCs from blood, collected around two weeks before vaccination. These receptors originate from a man in his forties or fifties who received an inactivated influenza vaccine. Each CDR3 is given with its conserved first and last residue. The D gene is left open where the match is weak. Clone size, where shown, is once, few, many, or a class for clones that have expanded.

j_gene | len | v_gene | d_gene | abundance | CDR3nt | CDR3aa
TRBJ2-7 | 15 | TRBV5-1 | TRBD1 | . | TGCGCCAGCAGCTTGGCGGGACAGTCTCTCTACGAGCAGTACTTC | CASSLAGQSLYEQYF
TRBJ2-1 | 17 | TRBV6-5 | TRBD2 | . | TGTGCCAGCAGTTACCAGCCAGCGGGGAGCTCCTACAATGAGCAGTTCTTC | CASSYQPAGSSYNEQFF
TRBJ2-1 | 18 | TRBV24-1 | . | few | TGTGCCACCAGTGATGGGCTCTGGGCGGGGATCCGATACAATGAGCAGTTCTTC | CATSDGLWAGIRYNEQFF
TRBJ2-3 | 13 | TRBV10-3 | . | many | TGTGCCATCAGTGCGGGGAGCACAGATACGCAGTATTTT | CAISAGSTDTQYF
TRBJ1-4 | 13 | TRBV7-3 | . | many | TGTGCCAGCAGCCCCCGAGGGGGTGAAAAACTGTTTTTT | CASSPRGGEKLFF
TRBJ2-7 | 14 | TRBV4-3 | . | many | TGCGCCAGCAGCCAAGACCAGGGGCCCTACGAGCAGTACTTC | CASSQDQGPYEQYF
TRBJ2-4 | 14 | TRBV6-2/TRBV6-3 | TRBD2 | few | TGTGCCAGCAGACGACTAGCGGGGAGGAACATTCAGTACTTC | CASRRLAGRNIQYF
TRBJ2-1 | 14 | TRBV2 | . | few | TGTGCCAGCAGTAAACCCACTAGCTACAATGAGCAGTTCTTC | CASSKPTSYNEQFF
TRBJ2-5 | 15 | TRBV7-2 | TRBD2 | . | TGTGCCAGCAGCTACCCCGGGACTAATCAAGAGACCCAGTACTTC | CASSYPGTNQETQYF
TRBJ2-4 | 16 | TRBV15 | . | few | TGTGCCACCAGCGTTCGACCTCCAGACGGCAAAAACATTCAGTACTTC | CATSVRPPDGKNIQYF
TRBJ1-2 | 12 | TRBV28 | . | few | TGTGCCAGCACGGGACCTAACTATGGCTACACCTTC | CASTGPNYGYTF
TRBJ1-6 | 14 | TRBV7-9 | . | . | TGTGCCAGCAGCTTAAGGGACGTTTATTCACCCCTCCACTTT | CASSLRDVYSPLHF
TRBJ2-7 | 13 | TRBV29-1 | TRBD2 | . | TGCAGCGTTGTAGCGGGAGGTGCCTACGAGCAGTACTTC | CSVVAGGAYEQYF
TRBJ2-3 | 12 | TRBV29-1 | . | . | TGCAGCGTTGACGAGGGATCAGATACGCAGTATTTT | CSVDEGSDTQYF
TRBJ2-5 | 13 | TRBV19 | . | . | TGTGCCAGTAGTACATTTACCCAAGAGACCCAGTACTTC | CASSTFTQETQYF
TRBJ1-2 | 13 | TRBV20-1 | . | . | TGCAGTGCCCGAACACCGGCTAACTATGGCTACACCTTC | CSARTPANYGYTF
TRBJ2-7 | 13 | TRBV19 | TRBD1 | many | TGTGCCAGTAGTATCGGACAGGGACACGAGCAGTACTTC | CASSIGQGHEQYF